Shown below are 26 T cell receptor beta chains from a single sample sequenced in a study of blood T cell repertoires in COVID-19. Clones were read by immunoSEQ multiplex PCR, and TCRdb kept only the in-frame ones, dropping some. Among approximately 210,000 clones listed, approximately 85% were seen once. Sample: PBMCs or T cells enriched from blood (not recorded which). These receptors originate from a man aged 35 to 55 who had recovered from COVID-19.

The chain combines TRBV13 with TRBJ2-5; 8 nucleotides align to TRBD1. The CDR3 is 16 residues long. Germline V gene data show CDR1 as PRHDT and CDR2 as FYEKMQ (reference sequence). After removal of 5 bases from V and 2 bases from J, the junction contained 10 bases not matched to a gene. CDR3 amino acids: CASSPPRQGIQETQYF. CDR3 coding DNA: TGTGCCAGCAGCCCGCCGCGACAGGGGATACAAGAGACCCAGTACTTC.

The rearrangement links TRBV28 to TRBJ1-1; D remains ambiguous. The germline gives CDR1 MDHEN, CDR2 SYDVKM. The CDR3 spans 13 residues. The V and J ends lost 6 bases and 1 base respectively, with 9 bases between them. CDR3 bases: TGTGCCAGCAGCCGCACACGGAACACTGAAGCTTTCTTT. This codes for CASSRTRNTEAFF.

The chain has TRBV21-1 and TRBJ1-1; no check of the table's D call, TRBD1, against the DNA was made. TRBV21-1 is shown as a pseudogene. This CDR3 contains 16 residues. CDR3 region: CASSNGVGGTGTEAFF. DNA of the CDR3: TGTGCCAGCAGCAATGGCGTTGGGGGGACAGGCACTGAAGCTTTCTTT.

This clone came up a few times. The gene calls are TRBV7-2 and TRBJ2-7, with D possibly matching TRBD2 (6 bases). Trimming removed 2 bases at V and 1 base at J, with 12 bases between. CDR1 and CDR2 (germline): SGHTA, FQGNSA. This CDR3 region has 15 residues. The CDR3 spells CASSLTAGSSYEQYV. In DNA, the CDR3 is TGTGCCAGCAGCTTAACCGCCGGGAGTTCCTACGAGCAGTACGTC.

The chain couples TRBV6-5 to TRBJ2-1; TRBD1 aligns across 9 bases. The CDR3 covers 16 residues. Per the germline V gene, CDR1 is MNHEY and CDR2 is SVGAGI. V lost 2 bases, J lost 0 bases, and 2 bases stayed unmatched. In DNA form, the CDR3 reads TGTGCCAGCAGTTACGCGACAGGGGGCTCCTACAATGAGCAGTTCTTC. This translates into CASSYATGGSYNEQFF.

This clone was recorded only once. This sequence joins TRBV5-6 and TRBJ1-5; no firm D call. CDR1 and CDR2 from the germline V gene are SGHDT and YYEEEE. V lost 4 bases and J lost 3, with 11 bases in between. This CDR3 is 14 amino acids long. CDR3 protein: CASSLRGHNQPQHF. The CDR3 DNA follows: TGTGCCAGCAGCCTCCGAGGGCACAATCAGCCCCAGCATTTT.

The genes are TRBV5-4 and TRBJ2-2; a possible D gene is TRBD1 (6 bases). Germline loops: CDR1 SGHNT, CDR2 YYREEE (reference sequence). The V and J ends lost 7 bases and 6 bases respectively, with 16 bases between them. The CDR3 totals 14 residues. CDR3 in amino acids: CASRRDTLAGELFF. CDR3 sequence (DNA): TGTGCCAGCCGCCGGGACACGCTAGCCGGGGAGCTGTTTTTT.

V usage is TRBV29-1 and J usage is TRBJ1-1; D possibly corresponds to TRBD1 (6 bases). V was shortened by 7 bases and J by 3 bases, with 15 bases between the two germline ends. The CDR3 has 13 residues. Germline CDR1 reads SQVTM; CDR2 reads ANQGSEA. As DNA, the CDR3 is TGCAGCGCTGGGCAGGGGAGGGACACTGAAGCTTTCTTT. Its protein is CSAGQGRDTEAFF. Full variable domain (outside the CDR3, taken from reference TRBV29-1 and TRBJ1-1): SAVISQKPSRDICQRGTSLTIQCQVDSQVTMMFWYRQQPGQSLTLIATANQGSEATYESGFVIDKFPISRPNLTFSTLTVSNMSPEDSSIYLCSAGQGRDTEAFFGQGTRLTVV.

This chain links TRBV4-2 with TRBJ1-2; TRBD1 agrees at 7 bases. This CDR3 is built from 16 residues. V shed 0 bases and J 4 bases; nucleotides not matched to a gene: 8. Germline V gene data show CDR1 as LGHNA and CDR2 as YNFKEQ. CDR3 nucleotides: TGTGCCAGCAGCCAAGAAGGATCGGGACAGCTCTATGGCTACACCTTC. Residues: CASSQEGSGQLYGYTF.

This clone was observed a single time. This sequence joins TRBV4-3 and TRBJ1-2; 9 bases map to TRBD1. The J segment lost 2 bases and the V segment lost 0 bases, leaving 7 bases of the junction unmatched. Germline loops: CDR1 LGHNA, CDR2 YSLEER. The CDR3 sequence is 17 residues long. The CDR3 loop is CASSQDVTGGANYGYTF. In DNA form, the CDR3 reads TGCGCCAGCAGCCAAGATGTGACAGGGGGTGCCAACTATGGCTACACCTTC.

This chain uses TRBV4-2 with TRBJ1-4; 10 bases fit TRBD1. This CDR3 is built from 15 residues. V trimming: 3 bases; J trimming: 5 bases; junction bases outside the gene matches: 3. The germline gives CDR1 LGHNA, CDR2 YNFKEQ. The CDR3 sequence: CASSHPDRGNEKLFF. The DNA of the CDR3 is TGTGCCAGCAGCCACCCGGACAGGGGGAATGAAAAACTGTTTTTT.

The genes are TRBV5-1 and TRBJ2-2, with D possibly matching TRBD2 (5 bases). Trimming shortened V by 4 bases and J by 5 bases, and 21 bases separated the two germline ends. CDR3 size: 17 residues. Germline loops: CDR1 SGHRS, CDR2 YFSETQ. The CDR3 sequence: CASSPGGLAIGTGELFF. CDR3 sequence (DNA): TGCGCCAGCAGCCCCGGAGGACTCGCAATAGGAACCGGGGAGCTGTTTTTT.

This sequence joins TRBV2 and TRBJ1-1; D call uncertain. Germline V lookup: CDR1 SNHLY, CDR2 FYNNEI. The CDR3 extends over 14 amino acids. V was pared by 2 bases and J by 0 bases, with 7 bases between. In DNA form, the CDR3 reads TGTGCCAGCAGTGAAATCCGGGTGAACACTGAAGCTTTCTTT. This codes for CASSEIRVNTEAFF.

This clone appeared a single time. The chain combines TRBV11-2 with TRBJ1-5; 8 positions agree with TRBD1. The CDR3 covers 17 residues. Germline assignment: CDR1 SGHAT and CDR2 FQNNGV. The V gene end was trimmed by 1 base and the J gene end by 0 bases; junction bases not matched to a gene: 5. Here the CDR3 DNA reads TGTGCCAGCAGCTTAGGACAGGGGCTAAATAGCAATCAGCCCCAGCATTTT. It is translated as CASSLGQGLNSNQPQHF. The entire variable domain, with the rest obtained from reference TRBV11-2 and TRBJ1-5, is as follows: EAGVAQSPRYKIIEKRQSVAFWCNPISGHATLYWYQQILGQGPKLLIQFQNNGVVDDSQLPKDRFSAERLKGVDSTLKIQPAKLEDSAVYLCASSLGQGLNSNQPQHFGDGTRLSIL.

The chain uses TRBV9 and TRBJ2-7; D is perhaps TRBD2 (6 bases). CDR3 size: 17 residues. Trimming removed 0 bases at V and 4 bases at J, with 20 bases between. CDR1 is SGDLS and CDR2 is YYNGEE in the germline V gene. CDR3 DNA sequence: TGTGCCAGCAGCGTAGATCAGACCGGGCTGGAGGGGTACGAGCAGTACTTC. Protein sequence: CASSVDQTGLEGYEQYF.

The V gene is TRBV5-1, the J gene TRBJ1-5, with D maybe TRBD1 (5 bases). V was shortened by 7 bases and J by 3 bases, with 11 bases between the two germline ends. This CDR3 is 13 amino acids long. CDR1 SGHRS and CDR2 YFSETQ come from the germline V gene. The CDR3 loop is CASAIGVNQPQHF. DNA for the CDR3: TGCGCCAGCGCAATAGGGGTCAATCAGCCCCAGCATTTT.

The V gene is TRBV9, the J gene TRBJ1-6; 7 nucleotides align to TRBD1. This CDR3 region has 14 residues. The V gene's germline CDR1 is SGDLS and CDR2 YYNGEE. Trimming at V came to 0 bases and at J to 11 bases, leaving 5 bases not matched to a gene. The CDR3 reads CASSVAQDRTPLHF. The CDR3 DNA sequence: TGTGCCAGCAGCGTAGCCCAGGACAGGACACCCCTCCACTTT. The full variable domain, rest sourced from reference TRBV9 and TRBJ1-6, is DSGVTQTPKHLITATGQRVTLRCSPRSGDLSVYWYQQSLDQGLQFLIQYYNGEERAKGNILERFSAQQFPDLHSELNLSSLELGDSALYFCASSVAQDRTPLHFGNGTRLTVT.

The V gene is TRBV19, the J gene TRBJ1-5; no clear D gene. The germline V and J ends were trimmed by 3 bases and 2 bases, with 11 bases remaining between them. CDR3 length: 15 residues. Germline assignment: CDR1 LNHDA and CDR2 SQIVND (reference sequence). CDR3 in DNA: TGTGCCAGTAGTATGTGGGAGGGAGGCAATCAGCCCCAGCATTTT. Its protein is CASSMWEGGNQPQHF.

This clone has more than one count but fewer than ten. This chain links TRBV10-3 with TRBJ1-1, with D uncertain. The CDR3 contains 13 residues. V gave up 2 bases and J gave up 0 bases, with 4 bases separating them. In germline, CDR1 is ENHRY, CDR2 SYGVKD. CDR3 sequence reads: CAISELVNTEAFF. The DNA for the CDR3 is TGTGCCATCAGTGAGCTAGTGAACACTGAAGCTTTCTTT.

The chain couples TRBV9 to TRBJ1-3; 8 bases map to TRBD1. In germline, CDR1 is SGDLS, CDR2 YYNGEE. The V and J ends lost 3 bases and 7 bases, in that order; junction bases with no gene match: 9. CDR3 length: 15 residues. CDR3 amino acids: CASSATGGSGNTIYF. Written as DNA, the CDR3 is TGTGCCAGCAGCGCAACAGGGGGTTCGGGGAACACCATATATTTT.

This clone appeared a single time. The chain carries TRBV7-2 and TRBJ1-6, with 7 bases fitting TRBD1. Germline values: CDR1 SGHTA, CDR2 FQGNSA. CDR3 length equals 14 residues. The J segment lost 7 bases and the V segment lost 4 bases, leaving 4 bases of the junction unmatched. CDR3 sequence (DNA): TGTGCCAGCAGCTCCGGGACAGAAAATTCACCCCTCCACTTT. Translating gives CASSSGTENSPLHF. The full variable domain, with the rest looked up from reference TRBV7-2 and TRBJ1-6, is GAGVSQSPSNKVTEKGKDVELRCDPISGHTALYWYRQSLGQGLEFLIYFQGNSAPDKSGLPSDRFSAERTGGSVSTLTIQRTQQEDSAVYLCASSSGTENSPLHFGNGTRLTVT.

The chain combines TRBV27 with TRBJ1-1; D gene unclear. Trimming shortened V by 8 bases and J by 1 base, and 5 bases separated the two germline ends. The germline V gene encodes CDR1 MNHEY and CDR2 SMNVEV (reference sequence). This CDR3 comprises 11 residues. DNA of the CDR3: TGTGCCAGCGTAGAGAACACTGAAGCTTTCTTT. Its protein product is CASVENTEAFF.

The sample holds a few counts of this clone. This rearrangement joins TRBV18 to TRBJ2-2; TRBD1 is a possible D gene (6 bases). The CDR3 is 16 amino acids. V gave up 3 bases and J gave up 2 bases, with 13 bases separating them. Germline V lookup: CDR1 KGHSH, CDR2 LQKENI. The DNA for the CDR3 is TGTGCCAGCTCACCCAGGGGTCTGAGAAACACCGGGGAGCTGTTTTTT. It encodes CASSPRGLRNTGELFF.

This clone was seen at least ten times. This chain uses TRBV5-5 with TRBJ1-1; the D is unclear. Germline-derived CDR1 and CDR2 are SGHKS and YYEKEE (reference sequence). The length of the CDR3 is 13 residues. V lost 5 bases, J lost 1 base, and 9 bases lay in between. CDR3 DNA: TGTGCCAGCAGACACACAAGGAACACTGAAGCTTTCTTT. The encoded protein is CASRHTRNTEAFF. The entire variable domain, with the rest obtained from reference TRBV5-5 and TRBJ1-1, is as follows: DAGVTQSPTHLIKTRGQQVTLRCSPISGHKSVSWYQQVLGQGPQFIFQYYEKEERGRGNFPDRFSARQFPNYSSELNVNALLLGDSALYLCASRHTRNTEAFFGQGTRLTVV.

This clone was counted a single time. V is TRBV7-3 and J is TRBJ2-1; TRBD2 matches 7 bases. Germline loops: CDR1 SGHTA, CDR2 FQGTGA. Trimming took 3 bases from V and 8 from J; bases not matched to a gene: 10. The CDR3 has 15 amino acids. CDR3 sequence: CASSFRAGSTDEQFF. CDR3 DNA sequence: TGTGCCAGCAGCTTCCGAGCGGGAAGTACGGATGAGCAGTTCTTC.

This chain uses TRBV5-1 with TRBJ2-3; maybe TRBD2 (6 bases). V lost 3 bases and J lost 2, with 19 bases in between. CDR1 and CDR2 from the germline V gene are SGHRS and YFSETQ. The length of the CDR3 is 17 residues. CDR3 bases: TGCGCCAGCAGCTGGGACGGGAGAGGAGGGGTCACAGATACGCAGTATTTT. It is translated as CASSWDGRGGVTDTQYF.